The 27 T cell receptor beta chains given below trace back to one sample, sequenced in a study of control samples from healthy donors and cancer patients. Assay: immunoSEQ multiplex PCR; the TCRdb copy retains only in-frame clones and omits some. The table shows around 97,000 clones, with around 88% occurring only once. Sequences were obtained from PBMCs. These receptors were taken from a man aged 60-69 years with lung cancer.

This clone was detected once. This chain connects TRBV6-2 or TRBV6-3 to TRBJ2-5, with no clear D. Germline CDR1 MNHEY, CDR2 SVGEGT. This CDR3 contains 15 residues. V lost 0 bases to trimming and J lost 2 bases, with 10 bases between them. The CDR3 protein is CASSYSRVPQETQYF. The CDR3 DNA follows: TGTGCCAGCAGTTACTCTCGGGTCCCACAAGAGACCCAGTACTTC.

This rearrangement joins TRBV7-8 to TRBJ2-7; 11 bases align to TRBD2. V was pared by 2 bases and J by 2 bases, with 8 bases of the junction left unmatched. Germline-derived CDR1 and CDR2 are SGHVS and FQNEAQ. The CDR3 is 17 residues long. In nucleotides, the CDR3 is TGTGCCAGCAGCTTAACTAGCGGGGGTCCTATTACCTACGAGCAGTACTTC. Translation gives CASSLTSGGPITYEQYF.

This chain joins TRBV7-3 and TRBJ2-7, with 7 positions matching TRBD1. With V trimmed by 5 bases and J by 0 bases, 4 bases remained unmatched. The germline gives CDR1 SGHTA, CDR2 FQGTGA. The CDR3 loop spans 14 amino acids. The DNA for the CDR3 is TGTGCCAGCAGCGCGACAGGGCCCTCCTACGAGCAGTACTTC. Its translation: CASSATGPSYEQYF.

The rearrangement joins TRBV6-5 to TRBJ1-2, with 7 bases that match TRBD1. The CDR3 is 14 residues long. After removal of 4 bases from V and 6 bases from J, the junction contained 8 bases not matched to a gene. The germline V gene encodes CDR1 MNHEY and CDR2 SVGAGI. The CDR3 here is CASSFDPRGNGYTF. The CDR3 DNA sequence: TGTGCCAGCAGTTTCGACCCCAGGGGGAATGGCTACACCTTC.

The chain recombines TRBV30 with TRBJ1-2, with TRBD1 matching over 7 bases. The CDR3 has 14 amino acids. V was clipped by 2 bases and J by 3 bases; unmatched bases: 6. Germline V gene lookup returns CDR1 GTSNPN and CDR2 SVGIG (reference sequence). DNA of the CDR3: TGTGCCTGGAGTCAGCGGACAGGATACTATGGCTACACCTTC. The encoded protein is CAWSQRTGYYGYTF.

The genes are TRBV6-2 or TRBV6-3 and TRBJ2-7, with 7 nucleotides matching TRBD2. Germline CDR1 MNHEY, CDR2 SVGEGT. The CDR3 has 17 amino acids. Losses at the gene ends were 4 bases for V and 0 bases for J; bases not matched to a gene: 12. The DNA for the CDR3 is TGTGCCAGCAGTTCCCTTCGATCTAGCGGAAACTCCTACGAGCAGTACGTC. It specifies CASSSLRSSGNSYEQYV.

V usage is TRBV5-6 and J usage is TRBJ2-5; D ambiguous. V lost 1 base and J 3 bases, leaving 7 bases between the germline ends. The CDR3 is 13 amino acids. The germline gives CDR1 SGHDT, CDR2 YYEEEE. CDR3 sequence (DNA): TGTGCCAGCAGCTTGTCCCTAGAAGAGACCCAGTACTTC. Translation gives CASSLSLEETQYF.

With regard to this clone: Additional DNA sequences in this sample encode the identical CDR3. The CDR3 DNA reads as TGTGCCACCAGCAGAGAGGAGGGAGATGGCTACACCTTC. Its protein product is CATSREEGDGYTF. The rearrangement links TRBV15 to TRBJ1-2; no definite D call. The V and J ends lost 0 bases and 6 bases respectively, with 8 bases between them. The germline V gene has CDR1 LNHNV and CDR2 YYDKDF (reference sequence). The CDR3 is 13 residues long. Supplemented by reference TRBV15 and TRBJ1-2, the full variable domain reads DAMVIQNPRYQVTQFGKPVTLSCSQTLNHNVMYWYQQKSSQAPKLLFHYYDKDFNNEADTPDNFQSRRPNTSFCFLDIRSPGLGDTAMYLCATSREEGDGYTFGSGTRLTVV.

The rearrangement links TRBV3-1 (or the pseudogene TRBV3-2) to TRBJ2-5; TRBD2 matches 13 bases. There are 16 residues in the CDR3. The trim removed 0 bases at V and 7 bases at J, leaving 5 bases unmatched. Germline assignment: CDR1 LGHDT and CDR2 YNNKEL (reference sequence). The CDR3 reads CASSQELAGGPRTQYF. For the CDR3, the DNA is TGTGCCAGCAGCCAAGAACTAGCGGGGGGGCCTCGGACCCAGTACTTC.

The rearrangement joins TRBV9 to TRBJ1-2, with a tentative D call TRBD1 (5 bases). Trimming stripped 7 bases from V and 8 bases from J, with 21 bases between. The CDR3 runs to 14 residues. Per the germline V gene, CDR1 is SGDLS and CDR2 is YYNGEE. CDR3 nucleotides: TGTGCCAGCGAGCGTAGAGATCAGGGACGGGGCTACACCTTC. Translation: CASERRDQGRGYTF.

V usage is TRBV5-8 and J usage is TRBJ1-1; TRBD1 might be the D (5 bases). The V gene lost 2 bases and the J gene lost 1 base, with 9 bases spanning the gap. CDR1 is SGHTS and CDR2 is YDEGEE in the germline V gene. The CDR3 totals 14 residues. CDR3 region: CASSLLGGNTEAFF. Written as DNA, the CDR3 is TGTGCCAGCAGCTTATTGGGGGGGAACACTGAAGCTTTCTTT.

The chain links TRBV12-3 or TRBV12-4 to TRBJ1-5, with 8 positions matching TRBD1. This CDR3 has 13 amino acids. V dropped 7 bases and J dropped 7; count of bases not matched to a gene: 6. The DNA of the CDR3 is TGTGCCAGCATCCAGGGGGCCGGGCAGCCCCAGCATTTT. Translated: CASIQGAGQPQHF.

This sequence joins TRBV21-1 and TRBJ2-2; TRBD1, the D gene given by the table, was not confirmed from the DNA. TRBV21-1 represents a pseudogene. The CDR3 runs to 16 residues. This CDR3 reads CASRTGGNGNTGELFF. CDR3 sequence (DNA): TGTGCCAGCAGGACAGGCGGAAATGGGAACACCGGGGAGCTGTTTTTT.

This chain links TRBV6-5 with TRBJ2-1, with 10 bases lining up with TRBD1. Germline loops: CDR1 MNHEY, CDR2 SVGAGI. This CDR3 spans 15 amino acids. With V trimmed by 6 bases and J by 4 bases, 6 bases remained unmatched. Here the CDR3 reads CASSQPGQGYNEQFF. Here the CDR3 DNA reads TGTGCCAGCAGCCAACCGGGACAGGGGTACAATGAGCAGTTCTTC.

J is TRBJ1-2 and V is TRBV7-2, with D uncertain. Germline V gene data show CDR1 as SGHTA and CDR2 as FQGNSA. Trimming removed 2 bases at V and 2 bases at J, with 3 bases between. This CDR3 region has 12 residues. DNA of the CDR3: TGTGCCAGCAGCTTACCCAACTATGGCTACACCTTC. Translated, it gives CASSLPNYGYTF.

By share, this clone counts as medium-sized. J is TRBJ1-5 and V is TRBV7-7; D remains ambiguous. The V gene's germline CDR1 is SSHAT and CDR2 FNYEAQ (reference sequence). The CDR3 loop spans 13 amino acids. V was trimmed by 4 bases and J by 6 bases, leaving 10 bases between them. The CDR3 sequence: CASSSDLGQPQHF. CDR3 bases: TGTGCCAGCAGCTCAGACTTAGGTCAGCCCCAGCATTTT.

The CDR3 loop is CASSLGGLKDYEQYV. CDR3 sequence (DNA): TGCGCCAGCAGCTTGGGGGGACTGAAGGACTACGAGCAGTACGTC. The V gene is TRBV5-1, the J gene TRBJ2-7, with D maybe TRBD2 (6 bases). V dropped 0 bases and J dropped 3 bases, with 13 bases sitting between them. This CDR3 spans 15 amino acids. In germline, CDR1 is SGHRS, CDR2 YFSETQ.

This chain joins TRBV10-2 and TRBJ2-5, with 10 bases fitting TRBD2. The junction had 12 bases not matched to a gene; V was cut back by 7 bases and J by 4 bases. Germline values: CDR1 WSHSY, CDR2 SAAADI. The CDR3 runs to 16 residues. CDR3 protein: CASNTGSGGVGETQYF. CDR3 DNA: TGCGCCAGCAACACAGGGAGCGGGGGGGTCGGAGAGACCCAGTACTTC.

The rearrangement uses TRBV7-3 and TRBJ2-2; 7 nucleotides match TRBD1. This CDR3 spans 14 amino acids. CDR1 SGHTA and CDR2 FQGTGA come from the germline V gene. With 2 bases clipped from V and 6 bases from J, the junction kept 3 bases outside the gene matches. The CDR3 sequence: CASSLVGGSGELFF. The DNA for the CDR3 is TGTGCCAGCAGCTTAGTAGGGGGCTCCGGGGAGCTGTTTTTT.

The V and J genes are TRBV7-9 and TRBJ2-2; D is unresolved. V shed 2 bases and J shed 13 bases, with 11 bases lying between them. This CDR3 has 12 residues. Per germline, CDR1 SEHNR and CDR2 FQNEAQ (reference sequence). DNA for the CDR3: TGTGCCAGCAGCTTATTGAACGGAGCGCTGTTTTTT. Translation: CASSLLNGALFF.

The rearrangement joins TRBV30 to TRBJ1-2, with D unresolved. Trimming removed 3 bases at V and 3 bases at J, with 5 bases between. Germline V gene lookup returns CDR1 GTSNPN and CDR2 SVGIG (reference sequence). The CDR3 contains 11 residues. The CDR3 DNA reads as TGTGCCTGGAGCCTCCACTATGGCTACACCTTC. This sequence encodes CAWSLHYGYTF.

This chain connects TRBV3-1 (or the pseudogene TRBV3-2) to TRBJ1-2, with D perhaps matching TRBD1 (6 bases). From germline, CDR1 is LGHDT and CDR2 YNNKEL (reference sequence). CDR3 length: 16 residues. Trimming stripped 2 bases from V and 0 bases from J, with 13 bases between. The CDR3 here is CASSQSLGAPNYGYTF. The DNA of the CDR3 is TGTGCCAGCAGCCAATCTTTGGGGGCCCCTAACTATGGCTACACCTTC.

The chain carries TRBV3-1 (or the pseudogene TRBV3-2) and TRBJ1-1; perhaps TRBD1 as D (6 bases). Germline V CDR1 and CDR2: LGHDT, YNNKEL (reference sequence). Trimming pared 3 bases from V and 8 bases from J, leaving 22 bases between. CDR3 length equals 16 residues. In DNA, the CDR3 is TGTGCCAGCAGCCACGCAGGACAGCACGCTCTCTACGAAGCTTTCTTT. Amino acids: CASSHAGQHALYEAFF.

The chain links TRBV7-2 to TRBJ2-2, with 12 bases lining up with TRBD2. This CDR3 contains 16 residues. Looked up from germline, CDR1 is SGHTA and CDR2 is FQGNSA. The V segment lost 7 bases and the J segment 5 bases; nucleotides outside the gene matches: 8. Here the CDR3 DNA reads TGTGCCAGCAAGACTAGCGGGGGACTAACGACCGGGGAGCTGTTTTTT. Translated, it gives CASKTSGGLTTGELFF.

The sample holds one count of this clone. V is TRBV11-2 and J is TRBJ2-5, with D perhaps being TRBD1 or TRBD2 (5 bases each). V gave up 5 bases and J gave up 4 bases, with 8 bases separating them. The CDR3 extends over 12 amino acids. Germline loops: CDR1 SGHAT, CDR2 FQNNGV. The CDR3 sequence: CASSLRGETQYF. The DNA of the CDR3 is TGTGCCAGCAGCCTGAGGGGAGAGACCCAGTACTTC.

The rearrangement joins TRBV24-1 to TRBJ2-3; D may correspond to TRBD1 or TRBD2 (5 bases each). The germline CDR1 and CDR2 sequences are KGHDR and SFDVKD. With 3 bases removed from V and 0 bases from J, the gap between germline ends came to 12 bases. The CDR3 has 16 amino acids. The CDR3 loop reads CATSDRDRSSTDTQYF. CDR3 coding DNA: TGTGCCACCAGTGATCGGGACCGATCTAGCACAGATACGCAGTATTTT.

In this sample, this clone turned up many times. The CDR3 region is CAWTLTHGNTIYF. The CDR3 nucleotides read TGTGCCTGGACCTTAACCCACGGAAACACCATATATTTT. V gene TRBV30 combines with J gene TRBJ1-3; D call uncertain. This CDR3 is 13 amino acids long. From germline, CDR1 is GTSNPN and CDR2 SVGIG (reference sequence). V lost 4 bases to trimming and J lost 4 bases, with 11 bases between them. Complete variable domain (other parts from reference TRBV30 and TRBJ1-3): SQTIHQWPATLVQPVGSPLSLECTVEGTSNPNLYWYRQAAGRGLQLLFYSVGIGQISSEVPQNLSASRPQDRQFILSSKKLLLSDSGFYLCAWTLTHGNTIYFGEGSWLTVV.